These 13 T cell receptor beta chains originate from one sample sequenced in a study of shared clonotypes between healthy human individuals. The repertoire was sequenced with immunoSEQ multiplex PCR; TCRdb's copy has only in-frame clones and lacks some. The sample carries about 340,000 clones, roughly 70% recorded once. Sequenced input: memory CD4+ T cells sorted from blood. Subset described: CD45RA-negative fraction. Receptors were obtained from a man aged 30 to 45 in good health.

CDR3 in amino acids: CASSPWDRTRATDTQYF. The CDR3, as DNA: TGTGCCAGCAGCCCCTGGGACAGGACCCGCGCCACAGATACGCAGTATTTT. The chain links TRBV7-9 to TRBJ2-3; TRBD1 matches 8 bases. Germline V gives CDR1 SEHNR, CDR2 FQNEAQ (reference sequence). V lost 5 bases, J lost 2 bases, and 12 bases stayed unmatched. CDR3 length: 17 residues.

This chain connects TRBV11-1 to TRBJ1-1; 7 positions match TRBD1. Germline CDR1 is SGHAT and CDR2 is FQDESV (reference sequence). J lost 3 bases, V lost 3 bases, and 4 bases had no gene match. The CDR3 runs to 14 residues. CDR3 in amino acids: CASSFYTGDTEAFF. CDR3 bases: TGTGCCAGCAGCTTTTATACAGGGGACACTGAAGCTTTCTTT. Full variable domain (remainder filled in from reference TRBV11-1 and TRBJ1-1): EAEVAQSPRYKITEKSQAVAFWCDPISGHATLYWYRQILGQGPELLVQFQDESVVDDSQLPKDRFSAERLKGVDSTLKIQPAELGDSAMYLCASSFYTGDTEAFFGQGTRLTVV.

V gene TRBV5-4 combines with J gene TRBJ2-7; no firm D call. The CDR3 length is 13 residues. Germline V gene data show CDR1 as SGHNT and CDR2 as YYREEE (reference sequence). V was clipped by 4 bases and J by 9 bases, with 17 bases between them. The CDR3 nucleotides are TGTGCCAGCAGCCCTCTTGATTCTTGGGTGCAGTACTTC. Translated, it gives CASSPLDSWVQYF. Full variable domain (rest looked up from reference TRBV5-4 and TRBJ2-7): ETGVTQSPTHLIKTRGQQVTLRCSSQSGHNTVSWYQQALGQGPQFIFQYYREEENGRGNFPPRFSGLQFPNYSSELNVNALELDDSALYLCASSPLDSWVQYFGPGTRLTVT.

This chain links TRBV25-1 with TRBJ2-6, with D perhaps matching TRBD1 (5 bases). This CDR3 contains 16 residues. Per the germline V gene, CDR1 is MGHDK and CDR2 is SYGVNS. Trimming left V 7 bases short and J 0 bases short, with 13 bases between. The CDR3 spells CASTDSTDSGANVLTF. DNA for the CDR3: TGTGCCAGCACAGACTCGACAGACTCTGGGGCCAACGTCCTGACTTTC.

Worth noting for this clone: A much larger clone lies one base from this, so it may be a read error. The gene calls are TRBV25-1 and TRBJ1-2, with 8 bases aligning to TRBD1. The CDR3 runs to 14 residues. CDR1 and CDR2 (germline): MGHDK, SYGVNS. CDR3 sequence: CASSEAGQGNGCTF. The CDR3 DNA reads as TGTGCCAGCAGTGAAGCAGGACAGGGTAACGGCTGCACCTTC.

The chain employs TRBV5-4 and TRBJ2-3; 8 bases are a match to TRBD2. CDR3 length: 15 amino acids. Trimming removed 4 bases from V and 2 bases from J; junction bases left unmatched: 6. From germline, CDR1 is SGHNT and CDR2 YYREEE (reference sequence). CDR3: CASSQTSALTDTQYF. CDR3 bases: TGTGCCAGCAGCCAGACTAGCGCTCTCACAGATACGCAGTATTTT.

The chain combines TRBV6-5 with TRBJ2-1; no firm D call. V was trimmed by 5 bases and J by 5 bases, leaving 10 bases between them. The germline CDR1 and CDR2 sequences are MNHEY and SVGAGI. This CDR3 has 13 residues. The CDR3 bases are TGTGCCAGCAGTCGGGTCTTTGACAATGAGCAGTTCTTC. Residues: CASSRVFDNEQFF.

This clone was recorded a few times. This sequence joins TRBV6-1 and TRBJ2-5, with D perhaps matching TRBD1 (5 bases). Trimming pared 4 bases from V and 4 bases from J, leaving 10 bases between. This CDR3 is 13 amino acids long. From germline, CDR1 is MNHNS and CDR2 SASEGT. The CDR3 protein is CASSVKGPETQYF. CDR3 nucleotide sequence: TGTGCCAGCAGTGTGAAGGGGCCAGAGACCCAGTACTTC.

The rearrangement uses TRBV10-3 and TRBJ2-7; 8 nucleotides match TRBD1. The CDR3 totals 14 residues. After removal of 6 bases from V and 3 bases from J, the junction contained 7 bases not matched to a gene. Germline V gene data show CDR1 as ENHRY and CDR2 as SYGVKD. CDR3 sequence (DNA): TGTGCCATCAGCTACACCGGGACAGGCTACGAGCAGTACTTC. The encoded protein is CAISYTGTGYEQYF.

This chain links TRBV5-5 with TRBJ2-5; unclear D gene. The germline V gene encodes CDR1 SGHKS and CDR2 YYEKEE (reference sequence). This CDR3 spans 14 amino acids. Trimming pared 3 bases from V and 2 bases from J, leaving 11 bases between. The CDR3 here is CASSYDGPQETQYF. Here the CDR3 DNA reads TGTGCCAGCAGCTACGACGGACCGCAAGAGACCCAGTACTTC.

The CDR3 bases are TGTGCCTGGAGTTTTTCGAGAATGAACACTGAAGCTTTCTTT. It specifies CAWSFSRMNTEAFF. The chain combines TRBV30 with TRBJ1-1; D is unresolved. V was trimmed by 2 bases and J by 0 bases, leaving 10 bases between them. Germline V gene lookup returns CDR1 GTSNPN and CDR2 SVGIG (reference sequence). This CDR3 contains 14 residues.

The gene calls are TRBV2 and TRBJ1-1, with D unclear. The CDR3 consists of 13 residues. Germline-derived CDR1 and CDR2 are SNHLY and FYNNEI. Trimming stripped 7 bases from V and 5 bases from J, with 14 bases between. CDR3 sequence reads: CASTPGSRTEAFF. CDR3 bases: TGTGCCAGCACCCCGGGGTCAAGGACTGAAGCTTTCTTT.

This chain links TRBV11-2 with TRBJ2-7, with TRBD1 identical over 7 bases. The J segment lost 2 bases and the V segment lost 5 bases, leaving 15 bases of the junction unmatched. CDR1 and CDR2 (germline): SGHAT, FQNNGV. The CDR3 is 17 residues long. The CDR3 region is CASSARVSGTVTYEQYF. CDR3 bases: TGTGCCAGCAGCGCGCGTGTTTCGGGGACAGTTACCTACGAGCAGTACTTC.